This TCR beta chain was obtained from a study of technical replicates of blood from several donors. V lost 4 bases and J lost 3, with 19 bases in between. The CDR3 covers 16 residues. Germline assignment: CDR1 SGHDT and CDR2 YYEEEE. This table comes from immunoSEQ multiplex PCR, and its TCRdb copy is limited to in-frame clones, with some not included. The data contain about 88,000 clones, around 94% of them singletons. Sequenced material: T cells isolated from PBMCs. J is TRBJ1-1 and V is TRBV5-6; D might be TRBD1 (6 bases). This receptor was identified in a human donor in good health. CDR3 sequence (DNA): TGTGCCAGCAGCCCCTCATGGGAAAGGACAGACACTGAAGCTTTCTTT. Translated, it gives CASSPSWERTDTEAFF.